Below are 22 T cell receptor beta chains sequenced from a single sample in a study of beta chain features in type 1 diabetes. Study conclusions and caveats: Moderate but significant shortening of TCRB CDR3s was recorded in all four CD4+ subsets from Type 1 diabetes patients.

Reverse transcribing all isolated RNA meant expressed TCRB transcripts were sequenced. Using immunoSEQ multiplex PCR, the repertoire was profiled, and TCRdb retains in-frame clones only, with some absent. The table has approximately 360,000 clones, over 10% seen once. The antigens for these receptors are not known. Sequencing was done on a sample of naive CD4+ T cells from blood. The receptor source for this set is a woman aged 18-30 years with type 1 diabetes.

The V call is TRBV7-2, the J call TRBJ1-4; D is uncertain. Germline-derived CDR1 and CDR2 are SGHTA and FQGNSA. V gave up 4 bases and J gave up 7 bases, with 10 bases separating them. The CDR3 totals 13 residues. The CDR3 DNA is TGTGCCAGCAGCTCCGAGAATCTTGAAAAACTGTTTTTT. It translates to CASSSENLEKLFF. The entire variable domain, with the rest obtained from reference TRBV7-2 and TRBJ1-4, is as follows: GAGVSQSPSNKVTEKGKDVELRCDPISGHTALYWYRQSLGQGLEFLIYFQGNSAPDKSGLPSDRFSAERTGGSVSTLTIQRTQQEDSAVYLCASSSENLEKLFFGSGTQLSVL.

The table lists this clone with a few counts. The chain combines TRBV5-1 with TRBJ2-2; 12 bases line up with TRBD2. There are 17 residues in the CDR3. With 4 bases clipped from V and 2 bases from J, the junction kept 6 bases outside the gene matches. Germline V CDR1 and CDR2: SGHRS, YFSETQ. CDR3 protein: CASSTSSGRGNTGELFF. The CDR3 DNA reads TGCGCCAGCAGCACCTCTAGCGGGAGGGGTAACACCGGGGAGCTGTTTTTT.

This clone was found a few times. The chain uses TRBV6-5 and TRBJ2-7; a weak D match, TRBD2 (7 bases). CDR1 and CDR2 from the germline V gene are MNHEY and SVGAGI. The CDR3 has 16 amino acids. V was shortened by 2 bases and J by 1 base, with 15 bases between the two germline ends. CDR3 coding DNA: TGTGCCAGCAGTTACGGTCAGGGGAGGGGATCCTACGAGCAGTACTTC. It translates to CASSYGQGRGSYEQYF.

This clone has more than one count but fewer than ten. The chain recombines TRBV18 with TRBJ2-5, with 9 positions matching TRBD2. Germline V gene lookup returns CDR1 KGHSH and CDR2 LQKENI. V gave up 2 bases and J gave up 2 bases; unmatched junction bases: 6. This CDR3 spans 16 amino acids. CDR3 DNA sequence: TGTGCCAGCTCACCAGCGCTAGCGGGGACTCAAGAGACCCAGTACTTC. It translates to CASSPALAGTQETQYF.

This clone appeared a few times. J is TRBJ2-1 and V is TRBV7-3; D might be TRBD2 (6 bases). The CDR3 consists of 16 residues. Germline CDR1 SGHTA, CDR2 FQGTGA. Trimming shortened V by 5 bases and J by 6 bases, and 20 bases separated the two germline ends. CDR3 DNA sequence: TGTGCCAGCAGCCTATCAGGCAGCCGAGCGGGCAATGAGCAGTTCTTC. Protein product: CASSLSGSRAGNEQFF. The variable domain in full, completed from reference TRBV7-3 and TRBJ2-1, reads GAGVSQTPSNKVTEKGKYVELRCDPISGHTALYWYRQSLGQGPEFLIYFQGTGAADDSGLPNDRFFAVRPEGSVSTLKIQRTERGDSAVYLCASSLSGSRAGNEQFFGPGTRLTVL.

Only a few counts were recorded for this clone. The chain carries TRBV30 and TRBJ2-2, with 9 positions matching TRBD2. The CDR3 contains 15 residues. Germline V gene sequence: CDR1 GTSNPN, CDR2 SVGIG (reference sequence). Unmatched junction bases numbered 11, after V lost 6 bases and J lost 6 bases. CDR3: CACHFSGRLAGELFF. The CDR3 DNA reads TGTGCCTGTCATTTCAGCGGGAGGTTGGCCGGGGAGCTGTTTTTT.

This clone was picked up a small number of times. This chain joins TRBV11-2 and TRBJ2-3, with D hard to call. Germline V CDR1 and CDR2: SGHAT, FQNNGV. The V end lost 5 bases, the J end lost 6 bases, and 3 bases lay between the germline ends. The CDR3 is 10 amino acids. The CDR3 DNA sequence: TGTGCCAGCAGCCATGATACGCAGTATTTT. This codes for CASSHDTQYF.

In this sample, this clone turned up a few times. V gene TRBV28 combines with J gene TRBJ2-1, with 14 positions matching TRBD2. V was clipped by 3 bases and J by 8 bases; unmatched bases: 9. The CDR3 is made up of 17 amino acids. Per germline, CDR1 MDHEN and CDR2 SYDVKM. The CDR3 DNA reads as TGTGCCAGCAGTTTGTCGGGACTAGCGGGAGCGGTGTATGAGCAGTTCTTC. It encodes CASSLSGLAGAVYEQFF.

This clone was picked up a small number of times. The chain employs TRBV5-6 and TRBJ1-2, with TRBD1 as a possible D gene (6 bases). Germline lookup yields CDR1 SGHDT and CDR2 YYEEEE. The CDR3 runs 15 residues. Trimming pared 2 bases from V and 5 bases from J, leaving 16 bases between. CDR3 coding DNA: TGTGCCAGCAGCTTAGGCCGGACAGAGATTTATGGCTACACCTTC. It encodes CASSLGRTEIYGYTF. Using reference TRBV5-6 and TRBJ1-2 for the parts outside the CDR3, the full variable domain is DAGVTQSPTHLIKTRGQQVTLRCSPKSGHDTVSWYQQALGQGPQFIFQYYEEEERQRGNFPDRFSGHQFPNYSSELNVNALLLGDSALYLCASSLGRTEIYGYTFGSGTRLTVV.

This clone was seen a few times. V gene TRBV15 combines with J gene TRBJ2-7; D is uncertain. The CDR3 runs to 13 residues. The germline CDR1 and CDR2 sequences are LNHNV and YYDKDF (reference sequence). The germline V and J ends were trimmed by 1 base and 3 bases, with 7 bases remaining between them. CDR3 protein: CATSRVASYEQYF. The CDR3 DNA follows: TGTGCCACCAGCAGAGTTGCCAGCTACGAGCAGTACTTC.

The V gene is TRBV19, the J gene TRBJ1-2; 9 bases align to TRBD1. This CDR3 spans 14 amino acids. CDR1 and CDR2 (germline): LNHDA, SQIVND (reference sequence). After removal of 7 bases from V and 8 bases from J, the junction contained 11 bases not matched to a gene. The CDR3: CASNLQNRGRGYTF. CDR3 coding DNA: TGTGCCAGTAACCTACAGAACAGGGGGCGCGGCTACACCTTC.

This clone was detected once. CDR3 region: CATGSAGGRTEAFF. Written as DNA, the CDR3 is TGTGCCACTGGGTCAGCGGGGGGTCGTACTGAAGCTTTCTTT. This chain joins TRBV28 and TRBJ1-1; possible D gene TRBD1, 5 bases. Trimming removed 10 bases at V and 5 bases at J, with 20 bases between. CDR1 MDHEN and CDR2 SYDVKM come from the germline V gene. CDR3 length equals 14 residues.

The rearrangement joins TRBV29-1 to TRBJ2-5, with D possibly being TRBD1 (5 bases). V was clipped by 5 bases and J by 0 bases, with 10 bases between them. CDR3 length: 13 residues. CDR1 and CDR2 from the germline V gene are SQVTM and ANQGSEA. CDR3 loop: CSVPTADQETQYF. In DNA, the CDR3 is TGCAGCGTTCCGACAGCAGACCAAGAGACCCAGTACTTC. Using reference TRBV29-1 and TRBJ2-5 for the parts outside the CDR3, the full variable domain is SAVISQKPSRDICQRGTSLTIQCQVDSQVTMMFWYRQQPGQSLTLIATANQGSEATYESGFVIDKFPISRPNLTFSTLTVSNMSPEDSSIYLCSVPTADQETQYFGPGTRLLVL.

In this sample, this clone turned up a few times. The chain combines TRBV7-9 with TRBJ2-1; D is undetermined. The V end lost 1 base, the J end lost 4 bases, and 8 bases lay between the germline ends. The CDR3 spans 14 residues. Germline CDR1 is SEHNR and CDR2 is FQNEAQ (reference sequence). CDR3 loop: CASSLVAAYNEQFF. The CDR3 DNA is TGTGCCAGCAGCTTAGTTGCGGCTTACAATGAGCAGTTCTTC.

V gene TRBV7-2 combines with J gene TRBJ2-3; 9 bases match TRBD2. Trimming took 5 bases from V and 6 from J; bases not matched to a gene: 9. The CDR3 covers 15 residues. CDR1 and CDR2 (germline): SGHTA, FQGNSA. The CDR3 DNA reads TGTGCCAGCAGCCCCCGGCTAGCGGGGTGGGATACGCAGTATTTT. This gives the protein CASSPRLAGWDTQYF.

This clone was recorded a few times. In nucleotides, the CDR3 is TGTGCCTGGGACTCCGGGGCCAACGTCCTGACTTTC. It encodes CAWDSGANVLTF. The chain is built from TRBV30 and TRBJ2-6; D gene ambiguous. Trimming took 5 bases from V and 4 from J, leaving 6 bases between them. This CDR3 is 12 amino acids long. The V gene's germline CDR1 is GTSNPN and CDR2 SVGIG (reference sequence).

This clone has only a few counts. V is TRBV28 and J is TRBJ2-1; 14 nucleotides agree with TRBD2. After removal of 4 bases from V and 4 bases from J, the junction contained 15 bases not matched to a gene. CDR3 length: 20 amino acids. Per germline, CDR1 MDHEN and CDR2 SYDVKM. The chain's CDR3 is CASSYPGLAGARGNYNEQFF. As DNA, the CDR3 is TGTGCCAGCAGTTATCCGGGACTAGCGGGAGCGCGGGGCAATTACAATGAGCAGTTCTTC.

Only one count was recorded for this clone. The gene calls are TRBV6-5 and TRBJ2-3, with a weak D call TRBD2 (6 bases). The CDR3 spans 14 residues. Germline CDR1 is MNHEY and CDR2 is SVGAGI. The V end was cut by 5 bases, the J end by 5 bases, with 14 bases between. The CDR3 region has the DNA TGTGCCAGCAGTCGCATACTAGCTTTAGATACGCAGTATTTT. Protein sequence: CASSRILALDTQYF.

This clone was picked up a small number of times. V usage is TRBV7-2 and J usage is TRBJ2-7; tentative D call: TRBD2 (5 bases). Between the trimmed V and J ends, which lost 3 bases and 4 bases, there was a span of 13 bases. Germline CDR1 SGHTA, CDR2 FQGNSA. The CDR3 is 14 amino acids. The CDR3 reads CASSFAGNGYEQYF. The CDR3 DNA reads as TGTGCCAGCAGCTTCGCGGGTAACGGGTACGAGCAGTACTTC.

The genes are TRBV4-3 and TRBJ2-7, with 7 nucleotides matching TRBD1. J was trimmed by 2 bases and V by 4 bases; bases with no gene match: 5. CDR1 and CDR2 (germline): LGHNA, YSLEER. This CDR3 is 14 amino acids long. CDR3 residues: CASSPATGAYEQYF. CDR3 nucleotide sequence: TGCGCCAGCAGCCCCGCCACAGGGGCCTACGAGCAGTACTTC.

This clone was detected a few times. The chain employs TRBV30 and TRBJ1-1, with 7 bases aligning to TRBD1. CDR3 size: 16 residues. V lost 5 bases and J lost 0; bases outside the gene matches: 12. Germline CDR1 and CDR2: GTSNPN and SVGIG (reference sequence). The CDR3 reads CAWVNRGQRLNTEAFF. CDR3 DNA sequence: TGTGCCTGGGTAAACAGGGGACAAAGGCTGAACACTGAAGCTTTCTTT.

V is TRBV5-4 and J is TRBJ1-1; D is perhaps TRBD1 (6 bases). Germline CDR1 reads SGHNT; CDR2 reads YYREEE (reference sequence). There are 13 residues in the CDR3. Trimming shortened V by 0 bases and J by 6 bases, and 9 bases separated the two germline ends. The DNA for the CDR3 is TGTGCCAGCAGCTTGGAAGGGGGAGCTGAAGCTTTCTTT. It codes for CASSLEGGAEAFF. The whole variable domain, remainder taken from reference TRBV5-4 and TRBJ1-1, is ETGVTQSPTHLIKTRGQQVTLRCSSQSGHNTVSWYQQALGQGPQFIFQYYREEENGRGNFPPRFSGLQFPNYSSELNVNALELDDSALYLCASSLEGGAEAFFGQGTRLTVV.